The sequence of this TCR beta chain was determined in a study of cytomegalovirus exposure and HLA in healthy donors. Study-wide points: Several of the most significant clusters appeared, in a later analysis, to be linked to common viral pathogens. Prior analysis indicated that the majority of TCR beta V segments exhibited productivity approximately 90% or approximately 30% of the time. Apparent HLA restriction characterized most CMV-associated TCR beta chains in a later analysis.

With respect to this clone: As yet, its antigen is unknown.

With 60 Vbeta and 13 Jbeta primers, the PCR was carried out. TCRdb keeps only in-frame clones here, not all; method: immunoSEQ multiplex PCR. The data contain roughly 240,000 clones, more than 75% of them singletons. Germline values: CDR1 LNHDA, CDR2 SQIVND (reference sequence). Trimming removed 6 bases at V and 5 bases at J, with 17 bases between. The CDR3 length is 14 residues. The rearrangement joins TRBV19 to TRBJ2-7, with TRBD2 as a possible D gene (7 bases). Material for sequencing was PBMCs. This sequence originates from a woman in her thirties or forties in good health and CMV-seropositive. This CDR3 is CASSYGGARHEQYF. The CDR3 DNA follows: TGTGCCAGTAGCTATGGGGGGGCGCGGCACGAGCAGTACTTC.